In this sample, the clone carrying this TCR beta chain turned up many times. What it binds is unknown. The data stem from a study of identical twins. Broader study findings: Conclusions were drawn cross-sectionally by statistical analysis, without following the same donors. Part of the zero-insertion signal could reflect confounding by invariant MAIT and iNKT cells. Insertions were fewer in abundant cord blood beta clonotypes, whereas memory repertoires showed none of this pattern.

After template switching added a universal primer site, the resulting cDNA carried unique molecular identifiers. MiXCR, run by TCRdb on the 5' RACE reads, gives a single entry per CDR3 protein. Seen here are some 240,000 distinct CDR3 sequences, under 12% observed once, and the top ten hold approximately 9.1%. Specimen: memory T cells sorted from blood. The clonotype was recovered from a man aged 45 to 65 in good health.

The CDR3 spells CASSQTPVNYGYTF. The CDR3 DNA is TGTGCCAGCAGTCAGACACCAGTGAACTATGGCTACACCTTC. V gene TRBV6-2 or TRBV6-3 combines with J gene TRBJ1-2; unclear D gene. V was cut by 5 bases and J by 2 bases, with 12 bases left in between. Germline lookup yields CDR1 MNHEY and CDR2 SVGEGT. The CDR3 extends over 14 amino acids.